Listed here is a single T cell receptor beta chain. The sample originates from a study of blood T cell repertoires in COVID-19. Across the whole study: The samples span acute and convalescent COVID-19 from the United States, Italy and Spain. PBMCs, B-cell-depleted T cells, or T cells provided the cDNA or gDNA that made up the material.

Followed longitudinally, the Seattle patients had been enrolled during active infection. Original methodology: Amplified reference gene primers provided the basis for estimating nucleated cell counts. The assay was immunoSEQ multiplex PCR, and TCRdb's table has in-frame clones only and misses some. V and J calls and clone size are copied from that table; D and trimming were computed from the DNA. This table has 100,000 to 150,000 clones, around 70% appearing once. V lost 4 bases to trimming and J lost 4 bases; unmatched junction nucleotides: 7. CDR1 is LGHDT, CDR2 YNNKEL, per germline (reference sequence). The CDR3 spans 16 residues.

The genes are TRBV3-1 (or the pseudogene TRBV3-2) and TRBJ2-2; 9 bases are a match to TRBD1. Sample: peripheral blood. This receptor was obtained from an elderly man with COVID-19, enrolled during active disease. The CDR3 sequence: CASSRPGQGGTGELFF. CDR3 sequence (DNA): TGTGCCAGCAGCCGACCGGGACAGGGTGGCACCGGGGAGCTGTTTTTT.